This T cell receptor beta chain emerged from a study of cytomegalovirus exposure and HLA in healthy donors. Concerning this clone: Its antigen is as yet unknown.

With 2 bases removed from V and 5 bases from J, the gap between germline ends came to 4 bases. The CDR3 loop spans 12 amino acids. Germline CDR1 is MNHNS and CDR2 is SASEGT. In the PCR, 60 Vbeta and 13 Jbeta primers were used. Data came from immunoSEQ multiplex PCR; TCRdb stores just in-frame clones and leaves some out. This table holds over 150,000 clones, roughly 76% found once. General study findings and limits: In a later analysis, parvovirus B19, influenza, CMV and Epstein-Barr virus appeared linked to several top co-occurrence clusters.

This TCR was recovered from a human donor in good health. The sequenced sample was PBMCs. The chain combines TRBV6-1 with TRBJ1-3, with D uncertain. The chain's CDR3 is CASSELRNTIYF. CDR3 sequence (DNA): TGTGCCAGCAGTGAATTAAGAAACACCATATATTTT.